This TCR beta chain emerged from a study of shared clonotypes between healthy human individuals. V was shortened by 6 bases and J by 0 bases, with 12 bases between the two germline ends. The CDR3 loop spans 15 amino acids. Germline V CDR1 and CDR2: MNHNS, SASEGT. Only in-frame clones appear in the TCRdb table, and some are missing; sequencing was by immunoSEQ multiplex PCR. The sample lists around 1,900,000 clones, around 95% seen once, with around 1.7% in the top ten. Naive-designated CD8 cells lacked CD45RO, were positively enriched for CCR7, and omitted terminally differentiated effector memory CD45RA+ cells.

The sequenced sample consisted of naive CD8+ T cells from PBMCs. The chain couples TRBV6-1 to TRBJ2-1; D gene uncertain. The TCR originated in a young man in good health. Some clones in this sample may be carry-over from other donors' samples. This CDR3 reads CASSLTKNSYNEQFF. In DNA, the CDR3 is TGTGCCAGCAGCCTAACTAAGAACTCCTACAATGAGCAGTTCTTC.